Listed below are T cell receptor beta chains from one sample, sequenced in a study of cytomegalovirus exposure and HLA in healthy donors. The table came from immunoSEQ multiplex PCR; TCRdb's copy has only in-frame clones and leaves some out. In the table there are approximately 140,000 clones, approximately 77% of which are singletons. The sequenced material came from PBMCs. The receptors originated from a woman aged 55-69 years in good health and CMV-seronegative. The CDR3 runs from the conserved cysteine through the conserved F or W. The order of the fields is J gene, D gene, clone size, V gene, CDR3 protein, CDR3 DNA. A D gene is named only where the DNA matches it firmly. Clone size is not always given. Where it is, it says once, few, many or a class for expanded clones.

TRBJ1-5 TRBD1 NA TRBV18 CASSPGTGASSNQPQHF TGTGCCAGCTCACCCGGGACAGGGGCAAGTAGCAATCAGCCCCAGCATTTT
TRBJ1-2 NA NA TRBV5-6 CASSLRQIRGANYGYTF TGTGCCAGCAGCCTTAGACAGATTAGAGGCGCTAACTATGGCTACACCTTC
TRBJ1-1 NA NA TRBV28 CASSDGSRMNTEAFF TGTGCCAGCAGCGACGGATCGAGGATGAACACTGAAGCTTTCTTT
TRBJ2-2 TRBD1 NA TRBV5-1 CASTADRVSTGELFF TGCGCCAGCACCGCGGACAGGGTTAGCACCGGGGAGCTGTTTTTT
TRBJ2-1 TRBD2 NA TRBV19 CASRMGLAGYNEQFF TGTGCCAGTAGAATGGGACTAGCGGGGTACAATGAGCAGTTCTTC
TRBJ2-7 NA NA TRBV7-6 CASSLAELSAEQYF TGTGCCAGCAGCTTAGCGGAGCTTTCGGCCGAGCAGTACTTC
TRBJ2-1 NA NA TRBV4-1 CASSERESRGRNNEQFF TGCGCCAGCAGCGAACGGGAGTCAAGGGGCCGAAACAATGAGCAGTTCTTC
TRBJ1-2 NA once TRBV28 CASSYQTGPYGYTF TGTGCCAGCAGTTACCAGACAGGTCCCTATGGCTACACCTTC
TRBJ1-4 TRBD1 once TRBV9 CASSVNPGGAGEKLFF TGTGCCAGCAGCGTGAACCCAGGGGGCGCGGGTGAAAAACTGTTTTTT
TRBJ1-3 TRBD1 NA TRBV28 CASTADRVVGNTIYF TGTGCCAGCACAGCGGACAGGGTGGTTGGAAACACCATATATTTT
TRBJ1-1 NA NA TRBV4-1 CASSQDRAEAFF TGCGCCAGCAGCCAAGATCGGGCTGAAGCTTTCTTT
TRBJ2-7 TRBD2 NA TRBV2 CASSDGGARYEQYF TGTGCCAGCAGCGACGGGGGGGCGAGGTACGAGCAGTACTTC
TRBJ2-3 TRBD2 NA TRBV5-1 CASSLLIAGAADTQYF TGCGCCAGCAGCTTGCTCATAGCGGGAGCGGCGGATACGCAGTATTTT
TRBJ2-7 TRBD1 NA TRBV6-5 CASRPGQPYEQYF TGTGCCAGCAGACCGGGACAGCCCTACGAGCAGTACTTC
TRBJ2-2 NA NA TRBV30 CAWSVQAAGELFF TGTGCCTGGAGTGTACAGGCCGCCGGGGAGCTGTTTTTT
TRBJ1-6 NA once TRBV11-1 CASSSPARGSPLHF TGTGCCAGCAGCTCCCCGGCCCGGGGGTCACCCCTCCACTTT
TRBJ2-7 TRBD1 many TRBV4-1 CASSQGGQGADEQYF TGCGCCAGCAGCCAAGGCGGGCAGGGGGCTGACGAGCAGTACTTC
TRBJ1-6 NA NA TRBV30 CAWSTRINSPLHF TGTGCCTGGAGCACCAGAATTAATTCACCCCTCCACTTT
TRBJ1-1 NA NA TRBV2 CAGSSQGLPEAFF TGTGCCGGCTCATCCCAGGGACTTCCTGAAGCTTTCTTT
TRBJ2-2 NA NA TRBV30 CAWSVAATNTGELFF TGTGCCTGGAGTGTAGCGGCTACGAACACCGGGGAGCTGTTTTTT
TRBJ1-6 TRBD1 once TRBV6-4 CASSEILLGQGRNSPLHF TGTGCCAGCAGTGAAATATTACTCGGACAGGGGAGGAATTCACCCCTCCACTTT
TRBJ2-1 TRBD2 NA TRBV28 CASSRTSSSSYNEQFF TGTGCCAGCAGTAGGACTAGCTCAAGCTCCTACAATGAGCAGTTCTTC
TRBJ1-1 TRBD1 once TRBV7-3 CASSEDRGTEAFF TGTGCCAGCAGCGAGGACAGGGGTACTGAAGCTTTCTTT
TRBJ2-1 TRBD1 NA TRBV27 CASSFRPGTVSYNEQFF TGTGCCAGCAGTTTCCGTCCCGGGACAGTCTCCTACAATGAGCAGTTCTTC
TRBJ1-2 NA once TRBV19 CASSAQINYGYTF TGTGCCAGTAGTGCACAGATTAACTATGGCTACACCTTC
TRBJ1-4 NA NA TRBV7-2 CASSRWTLTNEKLFF TGTGCCAGCAGCCGATGGACACTAACTAATGAAAAACTGTTTTTT
TRBJ2-2 NA NA TRBV9 CASSGWGVSTGELFF TGTGCCAGCAGCGGGTGGGGGGTCAGCACCGGGGAGCTGTTTTTT
TRBJ2-7 TRBD1 NA TRBV10-3 CAISATDRGSTEQYF TGTGCCATCAGTGCCACCGACAGGGGGAGTACCGAGCAGTACTTC
TRBJ1-5 TRBD1 NA TRBV7-9 CASSLTGGNQPQHF TGTGCCAGCAGCTTGACAGGGGGCAATCAGCCCCAGCATTTT
TRBJ1-5 TRBD1 NA TRBV28 CASSPGTVSNQPQHF TGTGCCAGCAGCCCCGGGACAGTTAGCAATCAGCCCCAGCATTTT
TRBJ2-7 NA NA TRBV7-9 CASSLVGDTRQYF TGTGCCAGCAGCTTAGTGGGGGACACAAGGCAGTACTTC
TRBJ1-1 TRBD1 NA TRBV7-8 CASQVLGQAVTEAFF TGTGCCAGCCAAGTCCTGGGACAGGCAGTCACTGAAGCTTTCTTT
TRBJ2-3 TRBD2 once TRBV18 CASSPLPASGRALEDTQYF TGTGCCAGCTCACCTTTACCCGCCAGCGGGAGGGCCTTGGAAGATACGCAGTATTTT
TRBJ2-5 NA NA TRBV7-9 CASSLLLETQYF TGTGCCAGCAGCCTACTGTTGGAGACCCAGTACTTC
TRBJ2-2 TRBD2 once TRBV2 CASTWREASTGELFF TGTGCCAGCACATGGCGGGAGGCCTCCACCGGGGAGCTGTTTTTT
TRBJ1-1 NA NA TRBV5-1 CASSPWTGKEGEAFF TGCGCCAGCAGCCCGTGGACGGGAAAAGAAGGTGAAGCTTTCTTT
TRBJ2-2 NA NA TRBV30 CAWMLQRNTGELFF TGTGCCTGGATGTTACAGAGGAACACCGGGGAGCTGTTTTTT
TRBJ2-5 NA few TRBV27 CASSFGFNQGTQYF TGTGCCAGCAGTTTTGGATTTAATCAGGGGACCCAGTACTTC
TRBJ2-4 TRBD2 NA TRBV18 CASSPKSAGGQNIQYF TGTGCCAGCTCACCAAAATCGGCGGGGGGTCAAAACATTCAGTACTTC
TRBJ2-2 NA NA TRBV7-3 CASSLIGGRATGELFF TGTGCCAGCAGCTTAATCGGGGGGCGCGCCACCGGGGAGCTGTTTTTT
TRBJ2-2 TRBD2 NA TRBV7-3 CASSLGLAANTGELFF TGTGCCAGCAGCTTAGGACTAGCGGCCAACACCGGGGAGCTGTTTTTT
TRBJ2-3 TRBD2 NA TRBV27 CASSETSWYSTDTQYF TGTGCCAGCAGTGAGACTAGCTGGTATAGCACAGATACGCAGTATTTT
TRBJ2-5 NA NA TRBV13 CASSGGETQYF TGTGCCAGCAGCGGCGGGGAGACCCAGTACTTC
TRBJ1-1 NA NA TRBV7-3 CASSVGQGKNTEAFF TGTGCCAGCAGCGTAGGCCAGGGGAAGAACACTGAAGCTTTCTTT
TRBJ2-1 TRBD1 once TRBV2 CASIQRQGVYNEQFF TGTGCCAGCATTCAAAGACAGGGGGTATACAATGAGCAGTTCTTC
TRBJ1-3 NA NA TRBV5-1 CASSLGGGTGIGNTIYF TGCGCCAGCAGCCTCGGCGGGGGTACTGGGATAGGAAACACCATATATTTT
TRBJ1-1 TRBD1 NA TRBV6-6 CASRPGQGENTEAFF TGTGCCAGCAGGCCGGGACAGGGGGAGAACACTGAAGCTTTCTTT
TRBJ2-1 NA NA TRBV7-7 CASSSSTAGEQFF TGTGCCAGCAGCTCCTCGACGGCGGGTGAGCAGTTCTTC
TRBJ2-4 TRBD2 few TRBV28 CASSPGLAGGGGKNIQYF TGTGCCAGCAGCCCAGGACTAGCGGGAGGGGGAGGCAAAAACATTCAGTACTTC
TRBJ2-1 TRBD2 few TRBV7-2 CASSLEGLAGTFF TGTGCCAGCAGCTTAGAAGGACTAGCAGGGACGTTCTTC
TRBJ2-7 NA NA TRBV12-5 CASGLDKAGTRYEQYF NA
TRBJ1-2 NA NA TRBV15 CATSRGGTNYGYTF TGTGCCACCAGCAGAGGAGGGACTAACTATGGCTACACCTTC
TRBJ1-6 NA NA TRBV19 CASSDRDSYNSPLHF TGTGCCAGTAGTGACCGGGACTCCTATAATTCACCCCTCCACTTT
TRBJ2-2 TRBD2 NA TRBV5-1 CASSMRGEAGELFF TGCGCCAGCAGTATGCGGGGGGAAGCCGGGGAGCTGTTTTTT
TRBJ1-1 NA NA TRBV4-1 CASSQSGFSEAFF TGCGCCAGCAGCCAGTCAGGGTTCTCTGAAGCTTTCTTT